This TCR beta chain was sequenced in a study of cytomegalovirus exposure and HLA in healthy donors. This PCR relied on a set of 60 Vbeta primers and 13 Jbeta primers. As processed by the authors: A follow-up analysis tallied around 80 million unique TCR beta chains, some 11 million shared. Produced via immunoSEQ multiplex PCR; TCRdb's table is partial and in-frame only. V, J and clone size were drawn from that table, and D and trimming were deduced from the DNA. This table has hundreds of thousands of clones, roughly 80% appearing once. The CDR3 spans 17 residues. The V gene's germline CDR1 is SGHRS and CDR2 YFSETQ. The V segment lost 2 bases and the J segment 4 bases; nucleotides outside the gene matches: 9.

The rearrangement joins TRBV5-1 to TRBJ2-2; TRBD1 matches 9 bases. The receptor was isolated from a male donor in good health and CMV-seronegative. Sequences were obtained from PBMCs. The CDR3 nucleotides are TGCGCCAGCAGCTTTTACGGGACAGGGCGAGGCACCGGGGAGCTGTTTTTT. Amino acid sequence: CASSFYGTGRGTGELFF.